This entry is about one T cell receptor beta chain. This sample is part of a study of blood T cell repertoires in COVID-19. Across the study: Italy, Spain and the United States were the sources of the convalescent and acute COVID-19 samples. Sources were T cells, B-cell-depleted T cells, or PBMCs; the material itself was cDNA or gDNA.

Per the study methods: Estimation of nucleated cell counts relied on the amplification of reference gene primers. Here immunoSEQ multiplex PCR was the method, and the copy in TCRdb shows in-frame clones only, minus some. V and J calls and clone size are as listed in that table; D and trimming were resolved from the DNA. The table has some 150,000 clones, roughly 84% seen once; the top ten hold more than 4.5%. The CDR3 covers 16 residues. V was clipped by 2 bases and J by 7 bases; unmatched bases: 9. Germline V gene sequence: CDR1 SGHDT, CDR2 YYEEEE. The specimen was PBMCs or T cells enriched from blood (not recorded which). The clonotype originates from a woman aged 45-60 years who had been exposed to COVID-19. V usage is TRBV5-6 and J usage is TRBJ1-5; 10 positions agree with TRBD1. CDR3 protein: CASSLTGTGAFQPQHF. The DNA for the CDR3 is TGTGCCAGCAGCTTAACCGGGACAGGGGCTTTCCAGCCCCAGCATTTT.